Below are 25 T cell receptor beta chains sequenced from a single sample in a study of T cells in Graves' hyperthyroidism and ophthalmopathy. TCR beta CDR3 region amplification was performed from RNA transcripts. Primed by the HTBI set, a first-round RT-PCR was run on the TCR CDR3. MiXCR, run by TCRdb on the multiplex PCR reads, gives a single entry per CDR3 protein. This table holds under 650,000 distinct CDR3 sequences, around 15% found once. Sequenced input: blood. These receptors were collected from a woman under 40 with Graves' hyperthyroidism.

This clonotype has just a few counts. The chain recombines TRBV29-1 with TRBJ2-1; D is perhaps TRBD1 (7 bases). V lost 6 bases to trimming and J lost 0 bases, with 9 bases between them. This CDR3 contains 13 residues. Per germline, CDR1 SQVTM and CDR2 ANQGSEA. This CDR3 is CSVRDSSYNEQFF. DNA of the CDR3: TGCAGCGTGCGGGACAGCTCCTACAATGAGCAGTTCTTC.

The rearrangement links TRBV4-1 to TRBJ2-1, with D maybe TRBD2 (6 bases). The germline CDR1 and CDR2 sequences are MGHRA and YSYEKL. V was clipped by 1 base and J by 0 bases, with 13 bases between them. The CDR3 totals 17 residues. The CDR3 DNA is TGCGCCAGCAGCCAAGTGAGAGCGGGTATCTCCTACAATGAGCAGTTCTTC. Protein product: CASSQVRAGISYNEQFF.

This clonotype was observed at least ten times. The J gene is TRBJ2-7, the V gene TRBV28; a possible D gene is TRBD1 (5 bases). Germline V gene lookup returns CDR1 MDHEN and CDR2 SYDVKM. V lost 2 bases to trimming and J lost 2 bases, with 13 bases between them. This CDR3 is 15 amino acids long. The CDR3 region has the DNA TGTGCCAGCAGTTTAGCAACCCAAGGGGCCTACGAGCAGTACTTC. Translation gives CASSLATQGAYEQYF.

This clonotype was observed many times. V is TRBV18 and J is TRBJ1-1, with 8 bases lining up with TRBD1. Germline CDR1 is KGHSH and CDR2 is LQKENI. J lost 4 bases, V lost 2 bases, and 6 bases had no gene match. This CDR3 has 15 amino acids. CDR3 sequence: CASSPTSGTGTEAFF. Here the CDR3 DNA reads TGTGCCAGCTCACCAACGTCCGGGACAGGCACTGAAGCTTTCTTT.

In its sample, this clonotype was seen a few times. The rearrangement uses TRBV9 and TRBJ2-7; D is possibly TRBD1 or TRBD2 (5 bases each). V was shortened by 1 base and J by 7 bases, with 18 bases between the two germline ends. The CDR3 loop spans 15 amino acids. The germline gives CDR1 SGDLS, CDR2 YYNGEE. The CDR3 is CASSVRGLGSEEQYF. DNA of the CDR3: TGTGCCAGCAGCGTACGGGGCCTGGGCTCTGAGGAGCAGTACTTC.

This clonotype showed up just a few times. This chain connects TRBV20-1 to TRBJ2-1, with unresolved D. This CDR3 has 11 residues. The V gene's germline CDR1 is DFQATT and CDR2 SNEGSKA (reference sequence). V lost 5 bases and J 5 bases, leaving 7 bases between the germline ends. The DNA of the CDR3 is TGCAGTGCTCCGGACCACAATGAGCAGTTCTTC. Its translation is CSAPDHNEQFF.

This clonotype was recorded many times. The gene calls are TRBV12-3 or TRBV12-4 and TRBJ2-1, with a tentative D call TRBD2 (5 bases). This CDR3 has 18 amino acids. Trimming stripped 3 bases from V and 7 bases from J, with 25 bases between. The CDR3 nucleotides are TGTGCCAGCAGTTTTTATGGGCTGGCGGGCAAACACTCGAATGAGCAGTTCTTC. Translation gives CASSFYGLAGKHSNEQFF.

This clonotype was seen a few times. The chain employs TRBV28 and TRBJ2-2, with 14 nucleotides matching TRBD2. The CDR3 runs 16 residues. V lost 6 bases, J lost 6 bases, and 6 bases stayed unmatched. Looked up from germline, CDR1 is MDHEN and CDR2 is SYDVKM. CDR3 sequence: CASSRQGLAGAGELFF. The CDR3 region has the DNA TGTGCCAGCAGCCGCCAGGGACTAGCGGGAGCCGGGGAGCTGTTTTTT.

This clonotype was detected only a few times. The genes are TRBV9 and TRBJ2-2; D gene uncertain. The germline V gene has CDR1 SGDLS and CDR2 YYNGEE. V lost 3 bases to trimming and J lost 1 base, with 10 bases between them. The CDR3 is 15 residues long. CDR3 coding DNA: TGTGCCAGCAGCGGATACACGGGGAACACCGGGGAGCTGTTTTTT. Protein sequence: CASSGYTGNTGELFF.

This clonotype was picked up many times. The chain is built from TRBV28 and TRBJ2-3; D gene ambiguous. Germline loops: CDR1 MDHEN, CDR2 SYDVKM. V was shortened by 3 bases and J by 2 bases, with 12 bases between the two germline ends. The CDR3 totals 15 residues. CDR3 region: CASSFYRKLTDTQYF. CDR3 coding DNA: TGTGCCAGCAGTTTTTACCGAAAACTCACAGATACGCAGTATTTT.

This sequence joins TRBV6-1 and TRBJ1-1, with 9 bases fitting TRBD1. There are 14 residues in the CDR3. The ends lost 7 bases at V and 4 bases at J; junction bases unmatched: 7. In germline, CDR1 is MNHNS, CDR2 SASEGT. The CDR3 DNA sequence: TGTGCCAGCAACCGGGACAGGGAAGGCACTGAAGCTTTCTTT. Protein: CASNRDREGTEAFF.

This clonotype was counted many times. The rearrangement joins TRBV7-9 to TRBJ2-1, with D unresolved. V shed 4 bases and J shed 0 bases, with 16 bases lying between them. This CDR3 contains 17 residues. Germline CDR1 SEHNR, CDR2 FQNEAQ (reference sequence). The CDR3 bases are TGTGCCAGCAGCTCCCCTAAAGAGTTTCACTCCTACAATGAGCAGTTCTTC. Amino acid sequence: CASSSPKEFHSYNEQFF. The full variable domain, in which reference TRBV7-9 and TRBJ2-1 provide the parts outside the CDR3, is DTGVSQNPRHKITKRGQNVTFRCDPISEHNRLYWYRQTLGQGPEFLTYFQNEAQLEKSRLLSDRFSAERPKGSFSTLEIQRTEQGDSAMYLCASSSPKEFHSYNEQFFGPGTRLTVL.

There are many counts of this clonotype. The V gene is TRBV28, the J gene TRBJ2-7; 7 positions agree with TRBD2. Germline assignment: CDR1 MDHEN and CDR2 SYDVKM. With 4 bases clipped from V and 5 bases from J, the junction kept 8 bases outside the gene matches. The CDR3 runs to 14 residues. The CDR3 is CASSYAGVGNEQYF. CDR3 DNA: TGTGCCAGCAGTTACGCGGGAGTAGGCAACGAGCAGTACTTC. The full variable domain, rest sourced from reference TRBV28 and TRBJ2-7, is DVKVTQSSRYLVKRTGEKVFLECVQDMDHENMFWYRQDPGLGLRLIYFSYDVKMKEKGDIPEGYSVSREKKERFSLILESASTNQTSMYLCASSYAGVGNEQYFGPGTRLTVT.

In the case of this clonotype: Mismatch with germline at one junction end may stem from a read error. CDR3 sequence reads: CASSKVSYSLSGANALTF. For the CDR3, the DNA is TGTGCCAGTAGTAAGGTCTCATACAGCCTCTCTGGGGCCAACGCCCTGACTTTC. The chain links TRBV19 to TRBJ2-6, with D possibly TRBD1 on 5 matching bases. Germline lookup yields CDR1 LNHDA and CDR2 SQIVND (reference sequence). The CDR3 has 18 amino acids.

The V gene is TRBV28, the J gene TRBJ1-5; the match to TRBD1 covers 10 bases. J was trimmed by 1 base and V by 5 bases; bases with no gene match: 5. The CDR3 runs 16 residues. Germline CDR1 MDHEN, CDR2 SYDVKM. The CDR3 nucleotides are TGTGCCAGCAGTCCCCGGGACAGGGGAAGCAATCAGCCCCAGCATTTT. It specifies CASSPRDRGSNQPQHF.

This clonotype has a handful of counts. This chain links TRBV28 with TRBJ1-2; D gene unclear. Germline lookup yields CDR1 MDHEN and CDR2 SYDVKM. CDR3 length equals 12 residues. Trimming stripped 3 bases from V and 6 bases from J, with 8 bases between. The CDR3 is CASSFGHHGYTF. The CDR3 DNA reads TGTGCCAGCAGTTTTGGGCACCATGGCTACACCTTC.

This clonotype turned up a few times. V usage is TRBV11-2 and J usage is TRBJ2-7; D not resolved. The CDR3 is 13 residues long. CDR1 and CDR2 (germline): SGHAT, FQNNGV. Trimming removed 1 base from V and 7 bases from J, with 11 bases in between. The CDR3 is CASSLVGPIEQYF. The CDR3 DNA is TGTGCCAGCAGCTTAGTCGGACCAATTGAGCAGTACTTC. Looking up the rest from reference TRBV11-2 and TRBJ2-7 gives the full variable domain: EAGVAQSPRYKIIEKRQSVAFWCNPISGHATLYWYQQILGQGPKLLIQFQNNGVVDDSQLPKDRFSAERLKGVDSTLKIQPAKLEDSAVYLCASSLVGPIEQYFGPGTRLTVT.

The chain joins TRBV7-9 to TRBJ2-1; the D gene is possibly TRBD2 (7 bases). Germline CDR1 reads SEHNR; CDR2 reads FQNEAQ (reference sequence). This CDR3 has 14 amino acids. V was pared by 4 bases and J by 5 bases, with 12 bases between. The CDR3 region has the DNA TGTGCCAGCAGCTCGGGGGGCGCACACAATGAGCAGTTCTTC. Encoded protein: CASSSGGAHNEQFF.

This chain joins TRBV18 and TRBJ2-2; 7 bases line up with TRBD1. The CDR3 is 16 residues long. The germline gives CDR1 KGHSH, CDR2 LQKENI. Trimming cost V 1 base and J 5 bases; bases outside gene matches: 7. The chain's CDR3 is CASSPRGQYVTGELFF. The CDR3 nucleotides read TGTGCCAGCTCACCACGGGGACAGTACGTGACCGGGGAGCTGTTTTTT.

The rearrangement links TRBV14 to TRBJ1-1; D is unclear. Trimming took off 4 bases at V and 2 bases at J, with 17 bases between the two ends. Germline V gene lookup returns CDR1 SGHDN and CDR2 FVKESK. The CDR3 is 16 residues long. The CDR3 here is CASSLLPLGSNTEAFF. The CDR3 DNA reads TGTGCCAGCAGCCTACTACCTTTGGGCAGCAACACTGAAGCTTTCTTT.

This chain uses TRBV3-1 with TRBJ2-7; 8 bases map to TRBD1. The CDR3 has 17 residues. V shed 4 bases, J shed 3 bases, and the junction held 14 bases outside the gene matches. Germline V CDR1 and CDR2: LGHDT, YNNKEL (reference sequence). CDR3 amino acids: CASSPTWTGTGVYEQYF. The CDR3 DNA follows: TGTGCCAGCAGCCCCACCTGGACCGGGACAGGTGTCTACGAGCAGTACTTC.

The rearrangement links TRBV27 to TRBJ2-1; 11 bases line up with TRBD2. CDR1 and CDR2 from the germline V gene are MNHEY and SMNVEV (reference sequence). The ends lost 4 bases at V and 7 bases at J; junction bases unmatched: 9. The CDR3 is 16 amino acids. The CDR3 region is CASSWGSGRADNEQFF. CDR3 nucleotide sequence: TGTGCCAGCAGTTGGGGTAGCGGGAGGGCCGATAATGAGCAGTTCTTC.

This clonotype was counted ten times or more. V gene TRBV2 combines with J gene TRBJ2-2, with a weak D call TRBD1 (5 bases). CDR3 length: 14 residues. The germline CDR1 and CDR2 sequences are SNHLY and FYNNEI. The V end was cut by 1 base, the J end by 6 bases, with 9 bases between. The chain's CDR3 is CASSEDQGPGELFF. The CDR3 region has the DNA TGTGCCAGCAGTGAAGATCAGGGCCCCGGGGAGCTGTTTTTT.

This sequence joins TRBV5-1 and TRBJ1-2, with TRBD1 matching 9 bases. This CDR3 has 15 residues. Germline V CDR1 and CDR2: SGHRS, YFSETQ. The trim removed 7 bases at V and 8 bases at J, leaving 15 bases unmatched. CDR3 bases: TGCGCCAGCGCCGGGACAGGGAATTCCCGCATGGGCTACACCTTC. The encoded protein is CASAGTGNSRMGYTF.

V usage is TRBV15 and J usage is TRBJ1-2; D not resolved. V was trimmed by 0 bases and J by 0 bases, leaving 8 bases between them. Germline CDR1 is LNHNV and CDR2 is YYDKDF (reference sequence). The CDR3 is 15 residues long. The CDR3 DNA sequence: TGTGCCACCAGCAGAGACCTAGGAGCTAACTATGGCTACACCTTC. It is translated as CATSRDLGANYGYTF.